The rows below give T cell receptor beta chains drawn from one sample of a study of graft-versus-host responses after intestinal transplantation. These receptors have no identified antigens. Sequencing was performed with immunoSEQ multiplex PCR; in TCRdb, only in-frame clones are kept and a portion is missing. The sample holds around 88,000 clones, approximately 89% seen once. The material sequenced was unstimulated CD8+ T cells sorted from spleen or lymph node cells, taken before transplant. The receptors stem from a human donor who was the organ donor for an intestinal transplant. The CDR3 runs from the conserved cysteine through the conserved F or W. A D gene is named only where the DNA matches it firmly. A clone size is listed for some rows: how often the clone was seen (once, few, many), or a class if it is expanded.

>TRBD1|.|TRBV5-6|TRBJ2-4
TGTGCCAGCAGTTTACCGGGACAGGGAAATGGGGAAGACATTCAGTACTTC
CASSLPGQGNGEDIQYF
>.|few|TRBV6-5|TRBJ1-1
TGTGCCAGCGGGGGGTGGGTAGCGAACACTGAAGCTTTCTTT
CASGGWVANTEAFF
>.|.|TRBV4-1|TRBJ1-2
TGCGCCAGCAGCCCTACCCCGAGGAGAGGCTATGGCTACACCTTC
CASSPTPRRGYGYTF
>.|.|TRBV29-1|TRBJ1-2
TGCAGCGTTCTCCACATACCTAACTATGGCTACACCTTC
CSVLHIPNYGYTF
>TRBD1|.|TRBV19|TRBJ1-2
TGTGCCAGTATCGCCCTTCCAGGGGGGAGTTACTATGGCTACACCTTC
CASIALPGGSYYGYTF
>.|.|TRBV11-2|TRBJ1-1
TGTGCCAGCAACCCCTGGGGTGAAGCTTTCTTT
CASNPWGEAFF
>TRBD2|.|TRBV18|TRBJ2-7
TGTGCCAGCTCACCATCCTTGGCGGGAGGTGCCTACGAGCAGTACTTC
CASSPSLAGGAYEQYF
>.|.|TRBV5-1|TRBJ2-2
TGCGCCAGCAGTAGGAACGGGGAGCTGTTTTTT
CASSRNGELFF
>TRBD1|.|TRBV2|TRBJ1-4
TGTGCCAGCATTCCCCTTTTATTCACAGGGGAAAGGGAGGAAAAACTGTTTTTT
CASIPLLFTGEREEKLFF
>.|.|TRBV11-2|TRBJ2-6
TGTGCCAGCAGCTGGTCGGGAGTCGCCGAGTCTGGGGCCAACGTCCTGACTTTC
CASSWSGVAESGANVLTF
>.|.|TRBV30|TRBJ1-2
TGTGCCTGGAGTGTACACGGCGGATTCTATGGCTACACCTTC
CAWSVHGGFYGYTF
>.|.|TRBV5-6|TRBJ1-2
TGTGCCAGCAGCGCCGGGTTCTATGGCTACACCTTC
CASSAGFYGYTF
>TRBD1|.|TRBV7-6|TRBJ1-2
TGTGCCAGCAGCCGGACAGGGGGGATAGATGGCTACACCTTC
CASSRTGGIDGYTF